This T cell receptor (beta chain) originates from a study of read filtering for tumor transcriptome and immune sequencing. Study-level information: TCR-mapped reads were about 4.05 to 10.27 million with IR-seq versus about 85 to 1273 with RNA-seq.

Findings of the study overall: IR-seq and RNA-seq agreed better without single-read clonotypes.

From about 400 ng of RNA, a library with molecular barcoded alpha/delta and beta/gamma adaptors was made. TCRdb independently ran MiXCR on the reads; one entry per CDR3 protein. The sample lists about 130,000 distinct CDR3 sequences, roughly 13% occurring once. The germline V gene has CDR1 SEHNR and CDR2 FQNEAQ (reference sequence). The CDR3 runs 14 residues. Trimming took off 1 base at V and 1 base at J, with 7 bases between the two ends. This clonotype came up many times. Its antigen is currently unknown. The specimen sequenced was a population of CD138-negative cells sorted from bone marrow. The chain recombines TRBV7-9 with TRBJ1-1, with a weak D call TRBD1 (5 bases). This TCR was sampled from a donor at least 40 years old with multiple myeloma. The CDR3 sequence is CASSLGTGNTEAFF. For the CDR3, the DNA is TGTGCCAGCAGCTTAGGAACAGGGAACACTGAAGCTTTCTTT.